Listed here are 27 T cell receptor beta chains from one sample, sequenced in a study of cytomegalovirus exposure and HLA in healthy donors. The primer mix had 60 Vbeta and 13 Jbeta primers. The table came from immunoSEQ multiplex PCR; TCRdb's copy has only in-frame clones and leaves some out. The sample lists around 50,000 clones; over 70% were seen once. Input material: PBMCs. The receptors stem from a man aged 30 to 39 in good health and CMV-seropositive.

The genes are TRBV7-7 and TRBJ2-2; 9 bases are shared with TRBD1. The CDR3 loop spans 14 amino acids. CDR1 is SSHAT, CDR2 FNYEAQ, per germline (reference sequence). V lost 6 bases and J lost 3; bases outside the gene matches: 2. The CDR3 protein is CASSWDRDTGELFF. In nucleotides, the CDR3 is TGTGCCAGCAGTTGGGACAGGGACACCGGGGAGCTGTTTTTT.

The rearrangement links TRBV19 to TRBJ2-3; D may be TRBD2 (5 bases). Germline V gene data show CDR1 as LNHDA and CDR2 as SQIVND (reference sequence). The CDR3 is made up of 13 amino acids. Deletions cut 5 bases from V and 6 bases from J, with 12 bases between. CDR3 bases: TGTGCCAGTAGTGTGCAGAGAGGGGATACGCAGTATTTT. Its translation is CASSVQRGDTQYF.

CDR3 region: CASSLTGEQYF. DNA of the CDR3: TGTGCCAGCAGCTTAACGGGCGAGCAGTACTTC. V and J are TRBV13 and TRBJ2-7, with unresolved D. Trimming removed 2 bases at V and 6 bases at J, with 5 bases between. The CDR3 is made up of 11 amino acids. Germline V gene data show CDR1 as PRHDT and CDR2 as FYEKMQ (reference sequence).

The rearrangement uses TRBV19 and TRBJ1-5, with TRBD1 as a possible D gene (5 bases). The germline V gene encodes CDR1 LNHDA and CDR2 SQIVND (reference sequence). Deletions cut 3 bases from V and 11 bases from J, with 23 bases between. CDR3 size: 16 residues. The chain's CDR3 is CASSIVRSSGGSAQHF. Written as DNA, the CDR3 is TGTGCCAGTAGTATCGTGAGGAGCTCGGGGGGATCCGCCCAGCATTTT.

The chain employs TRBV11-2 and TRBJ1-5, with D hard to call. This CDR3 has 15 amino acids. Germline CDR1 is SGHAT and CDR2 is FQNNGV. V was trimmed by 5 bases and J by 0 bases, leaving 11 bases between them. CDR3 sequence: CASSLGQNSNQPQHF. DNA for the CDR3: TGTGCCAGCAGCCTAGGGCAGAATAGCAATCAGCCCCAGCATTTT.

This clone has a handful of counts. The rearrangement joins TRBV2 to TRBJ2-3; D unclear. V was clipped by 5 bases and J by 10 bases, with 10 bases between them. This CDR3 spans 11 amino acids. Germline-derived CDR1 and CDR2 are SNHLY and FYNNEI. The CDR3 loop reads CASSLGGSQYF. The CDR3 DNA sequence: TGTGCCAGCAGTTTAGGCGGATCGCAGTATTTT.

This chain joins TRBV6-1 and TRBJ2-7; a possible D gene is TRBD2 (5 bases). Trimming shortened V by 6 bases and J by 4 bases, and 16 bases separated the two germline ends. There are 14 residues in the CDR3. Germline-derived CDR1 and CDR2 are MNHNS and SASEGT. CDR3 sequence reads: CASSGKPLGYEQYF. The CDR3 nucleotides are TGTGCCAGCAGCGGAAAGCCACTAGGATACGAGCAGTACTTC.

This clone has only one observation. This CDR3 is CASSLGVLASSYNEQFF. The CDR3 nucleotides read TGTGCCAGCAGCTTAGGCGTACTAGCGAGCTCCTACAATGAGCAGTTCTTC. The rearrangement links TRBV11-2 to TRBJ2-1, with TRBD2 matching 7 bases. CDR3 length: 17 amino acids. Germline V gene data show CDR1 as SGHAT and CDR2 as FQNNGV. The trim removed 1 base at V and 0 bases at J, leaving 6 bases unmatched.

The chain carries TRBV7-9 and TRBJ2-7, with D tentatively TRBD2 (7 bases). Trimming pared 1 base from V and 2 bases from J, leaving 15 bases between. The germline V gene encodes CDR1 SEHNR and CDR2 FQNEAQ (reference sequence). CDR3 length: 16 residues. For the CDR3, the DNA is TGTGCCAGCAGCTTAGGCTCCGGGGGGCCTCCCTACGAGCAGTACTTC. This translates into CASSLGSGGPPYEQYF.

The chain links TRBV29-1 to TRBJ2-4; possible D gene TRBD1, 5 bases. The CDR3 consists of 15 residues. The ends were cut back, 3 bases at V and 4 bases at J, with 16 bases in the middle. The germline CDR1 and CDR2 sequences are SQVTM and ANQGSEA. The CDR3 DNA follows: TGCAGCGTTGAGACGGACACAACCCAGAAAAACATTCAGTACTTC. It codes for CSVETDTTQKNIQYF. Full variable domain (missing parts from reference TRBV29-1 and TRBJ2-4): SAVISQKPSRDICQRGTSLTIQCQVDSQVTMMFWYRQQPGQSLTLIATANQGSEATYESGFVIDKFPISRPNLTFSTLTVSNMSPEDSSIYLCSVETDTTQKNIQYFGAGTRLSVL.

J is TRBJ1-4 and V is TRBV7-8; 7 positions match TRBD1. The germline CDR1 and CDR2 sequences are SGHVS and FQNEAQ. This CDR3 comprises 14 residues. J gave up 6 bases and V 3 bases, and 4 bases lay outside the gene matches. CDR3 DNA: TGTGCCAGCAGCTTTAGACAGGGCTATGAAAAACTGTTTTTT. Its translation: CASSFRQGYEKLFF.

The chain joins TRBV15 to TRBJ1-4, with 8 positions matching TRBD1. The CDR3 length is 16 residues. V shed 6 bases and J 4 bases; nucleotides not matched to a gene: 10. Germline V lookup: CDR1 LNHNV, CDR2 YYDKDF (reference sequence). The CDR3 nucleotides are TGTGCCACCAGGGATAGTTGGACAGGGCTTAATGAAAAACTGTTTTTT. Translated: CATRDSWTGLNEKLFF.

J is TRBJ1-1 and V is TRBV9; the match to TRBD1 covers 7 bases. The ends lost 3 bases at V and 1 base at J; junction bases unmatched: 9. CDR1 is SGDLS, CDR2 YYNGEE, per germline. CDR3 length: 16 residues. The CDR3 region is CASSARGAVGNTEAFF. For the CDR3, the DNA is TGTGCCAGCAGCGCCAGGGGGGCAGTGGGGAACACTGAAGCTTTCTTT.

The J gene is TRBJ2-5, the V gene TRBV2; 7 nucleotides align to TRBD1. This CDR3 comprises 13 residues. The J segment lost 7 bases and the V segment lost 6 bases, leaving 8 bases of the junction unmatched. CDR1 is SNHLY, CDR2 FYNNEI, per germline. CDR3: CASRRQGPGTQYF. The CDR3 nucleotides read TGTGCCAGCAGACGACAGGGCCCGGGGACCCAGTACTTC.

This clone has a single count. V gene TRBV19 combines with J gene TRBJ2-5; TRBD2 agrees at 14 bases. The CDR3 is 17 residues long. The germline V gene has CDR1 LNHDA and CDR2 SQIVND (reference sequence). J lost 6 bases, V lost 1 base, and 7 bases had no gene match. The CDR3 is CASSIATSGGAAQTQYF. Here the CDR3 DNA reads TGTGCCAGTAGTATAGCGACTAGCGGGGGGGCCGCCCAGACCCAGTACTTC.

This chain links TRBV5-4 with TRBJ1-6, with 9 nucleotides matching TRBD1. CDR1 and CDR2 from the germline V gene are SGHNT and YYREEE (reference sequence). V lost 4 bases, J lost 4 bases, and 3 bases stayed unmatched. The CDR3 has 15 amino acids. CDR3 loop: CASSRQGGYNSPLHF. In DNA, the CDR3 is TGTGCCAGCAGCCGACAGGGGGGATATAATTCACCCCTCCACTTT.

This clone was observed a handful of times. The CDR3 protein is CASSPEDSRAYNEQFF. CDR3 bases: TGTGCCAGCAGTCCGGAGGACAGCCGAGCTTACAATGAGCAGTTCTTC. The chain employs TRBV6-4 and TRBJ2-1, with D tentatively TRBD1 (6 bases). This CDR3 contains 16 residues. Germline V gene lookup returns CDR1 MRHNA and CDR2 SNTAGT. Trimming cost V 5 bases and J 4 bases, with 18 bases left between them.

The chain employs TRBV20-1 and TRBJ1-5; D call uncertain. The CDR3 covers 11 residues. Germline V gene lookup returns CDR1 DFQATT and CDR2 SNEGSKA (reference sequence). Trimming removed 6 bases at V and 9 bases at J, with 12 bases between. CDR3 protein: CSATTPGPQHF. CDR3 nucleotide sequence: TGCAGTGCCACCACACCGGGGCCCCAGCATTTT.

CDR3 loop: CASSIGAGRTDTQYF. In DNA form, the CDR3 reads TGTGCCAGCAGCATTGGAGCGGGGAGAACAGATACGCAGTATTTT. The chain is built from TRBV9 and TRBJ2-3; 7 bases are shared with TRBD2. The CDR3 totals 15 residues. Germline lookup yields CDR1 SGDLS and CDR2 YYNGEE. The V and J ends lost 4 bases and 3 bases, in that order; junction bases with no gene match: 8.

The V and J genes are TRBV2 and TRBJ1-1, with a weak D call TRBD1 (5 bases). Deletions cut 6 bases from V and 1 base from J, with 12 bases between. Germline V gene lookup returns CDR1 SNHLY and CDR2 FYNNEI. This CDR3 is built from 14 residues. In nucleotides, the CDR3 is TGTGCCAGCAGCATAGAGACAGCGAACACTGAAGCTTTCTTT. Translating gives CASSIETANTEAFF.

A few counts support this clone. The chain is built from TRBV5-1 and TRBJ2-7; 14 bases align to TRBD2. The CDR3 spans 17 residues. CDR1 SGHRS and CDR2 YFSETQ come from the germline V gene. V was pared by 4 bases and J by 0 bases, with 6 bases of the junction left unmatched. This chain's CDR3 is CASSVGLAGGTSYEQYF. In DNA, the CDR3 is TGCGCCAGCAGCGTAGGACTAGCGGGGGGTACCTCCTACGAGCAGTACTTC.

This clone was observed once. The rearrangement uses TRBV9 and TRBJ2-2; 10 nucleotides match TRBD2. CDR3 length: 15 residues. V lost 3 bases to trimming and J lost 4 bases; unmatched junction nucleotides: 3. CDR1 and CDR2 (germline): SGDLS, YYNGEE. CDR3 coding DNA: TGTGCCAGCAGCGCCAGCGGGGGGGGCACCGGGGAGCTGTTTTTT. The encoded protein is CASSASGGGTGELFF.

The J gene is TRBJ2-5, the V gene TRBV15; D might be TRBD1 (5 bases). Trimming pared 5 bases from V and 7 bases from J, leaving 17 bases between. Germline V lookup: CDR1 LNHNV, CDR2 YYDKDF (reference sequence). The CDR3 contains 14 residues. CDR3 in amino acids: CATSYAGSAGTQYF. The CDR3 DNA reads as TGTGCCACCAGCTACGCAGGGTCGGCAGGGACCCAGTACTTC.

This clone was detected only once. The chain employs TRBV27 and TRBJ2-7; D possibly corresponds to TRBD1 (5 bases). The germline gives CDR1 MNHEY, CDR2 SMNVEV (reference sequence). V was shortened by 2 bases and J by 2 bases, with 13 bases between the two germline ends. This CDR3 has 15 amino acids. This CDR3 is CASSLATGSTYEQYF. Here the CDR3 DNA reads TGTGCCAGCAGTTTAGCAACAGGTAGCACCTACGAGCAGTACTTC.

The chain links TRBV9 to TRBJ1-2; 11 bases agree with TRBD1. This CDR3 contains 16 residues. V lost 5 bases to trimming and J lost 0 bases; unmatched junction nucleotides: 6. Germline V CDR1 and CDR2: SGDLS, YYNGEE. The CDR3 bases are TGTGCCAGCAGTCAAGGACAGGGGGCCTCTAACTATGGCTACACCTTC. Protein: CASSQGQGASNYGYTF.

This clone was counted a single time. The V gene is TRBV7-7, the J gene TRBJ2-5; 10 bases match TRBD1. V gave up 1 base and J gave up 4 bases; unmatched junction bases: 3. The CDR3 has 15 residues. The V gene's germline CDR1 is SSHAT and CDR2 FNYEAQ (reference sequence). The CDR3 DNA reads as TGTGCCAGCAGCTTAGGGCGGACAGGGGGAGAGACCCAGTACTTC. Protein product: CASSLGRTGGETQYF.

The chain combines TRBV28 with TRBJ1-2, with 9 bases aligning to TRBD1. With 6 bases clipped from V and 4 bases from J, the junction kept 9 bases outside the gene matches. The V gene's germline CDR1 is MDHEN and CDR2 SYDVKM. The CDR3 runs 15 residues. The CDR3 reads CASSRNRGLSYGYTF. The CDR3 DNA reads TGTGCCAGCAGCCGGAACAGGGGGCTGAGCTATGGCTACACCTTC.